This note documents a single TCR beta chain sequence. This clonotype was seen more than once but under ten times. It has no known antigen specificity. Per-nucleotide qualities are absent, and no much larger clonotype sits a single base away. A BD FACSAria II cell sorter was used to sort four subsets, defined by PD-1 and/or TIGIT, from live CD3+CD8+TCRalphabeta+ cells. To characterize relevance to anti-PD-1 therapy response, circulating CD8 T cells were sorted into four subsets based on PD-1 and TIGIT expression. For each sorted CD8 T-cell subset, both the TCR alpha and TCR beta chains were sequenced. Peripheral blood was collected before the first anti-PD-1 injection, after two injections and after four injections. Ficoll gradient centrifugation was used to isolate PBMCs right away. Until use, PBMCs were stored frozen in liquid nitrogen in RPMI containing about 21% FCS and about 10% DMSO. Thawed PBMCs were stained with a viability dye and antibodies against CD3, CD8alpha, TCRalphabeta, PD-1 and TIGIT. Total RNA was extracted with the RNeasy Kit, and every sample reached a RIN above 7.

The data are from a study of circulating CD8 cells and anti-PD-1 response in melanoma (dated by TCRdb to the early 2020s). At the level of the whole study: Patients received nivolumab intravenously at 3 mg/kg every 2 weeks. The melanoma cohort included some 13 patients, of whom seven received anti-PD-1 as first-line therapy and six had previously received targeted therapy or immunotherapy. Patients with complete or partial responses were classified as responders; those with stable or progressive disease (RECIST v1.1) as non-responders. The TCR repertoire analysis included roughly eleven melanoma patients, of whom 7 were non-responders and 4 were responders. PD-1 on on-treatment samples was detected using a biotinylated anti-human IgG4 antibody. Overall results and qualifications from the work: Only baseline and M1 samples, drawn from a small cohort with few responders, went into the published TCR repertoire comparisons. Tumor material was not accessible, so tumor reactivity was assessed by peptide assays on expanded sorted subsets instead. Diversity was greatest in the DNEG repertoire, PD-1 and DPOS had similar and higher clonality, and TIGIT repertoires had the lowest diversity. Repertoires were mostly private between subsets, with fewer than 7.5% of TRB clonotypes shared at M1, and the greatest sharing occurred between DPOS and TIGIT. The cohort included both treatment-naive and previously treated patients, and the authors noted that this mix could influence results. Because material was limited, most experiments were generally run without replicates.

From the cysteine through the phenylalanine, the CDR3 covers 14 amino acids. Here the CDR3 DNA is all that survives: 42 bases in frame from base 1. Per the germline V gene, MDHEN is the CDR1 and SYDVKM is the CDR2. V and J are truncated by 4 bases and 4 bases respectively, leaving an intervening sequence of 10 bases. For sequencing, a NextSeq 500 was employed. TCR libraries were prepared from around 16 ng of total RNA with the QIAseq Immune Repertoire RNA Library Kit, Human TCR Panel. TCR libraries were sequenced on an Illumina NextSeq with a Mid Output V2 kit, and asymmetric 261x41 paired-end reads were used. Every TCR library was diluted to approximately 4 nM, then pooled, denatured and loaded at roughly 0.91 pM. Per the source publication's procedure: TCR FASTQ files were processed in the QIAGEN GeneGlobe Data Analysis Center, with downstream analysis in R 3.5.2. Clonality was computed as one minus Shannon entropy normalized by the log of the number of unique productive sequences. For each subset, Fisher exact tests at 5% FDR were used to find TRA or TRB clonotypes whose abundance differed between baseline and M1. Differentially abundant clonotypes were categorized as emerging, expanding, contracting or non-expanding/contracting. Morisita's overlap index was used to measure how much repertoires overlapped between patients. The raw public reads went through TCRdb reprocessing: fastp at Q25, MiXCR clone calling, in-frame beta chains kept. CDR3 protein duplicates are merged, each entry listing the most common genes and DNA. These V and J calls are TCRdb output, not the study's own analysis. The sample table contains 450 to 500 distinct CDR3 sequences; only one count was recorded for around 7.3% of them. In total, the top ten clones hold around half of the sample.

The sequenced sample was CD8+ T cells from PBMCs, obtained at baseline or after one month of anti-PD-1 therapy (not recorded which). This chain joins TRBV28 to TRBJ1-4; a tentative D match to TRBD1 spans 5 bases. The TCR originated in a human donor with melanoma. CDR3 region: CASSSTGDNEKLFF. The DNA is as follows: TGTGCCAGCAGTTCCACAGGCGATAATGAAAAACTGTTTTTT.